This T cell receptor (beta chain) was sequenced during a study of Ad26.COV2.S vaccination and SARS-CoV-2 variants (dated by TCRdb to the early 2020s). In the study overall: Vaccine-arm donors came from COV1001, a multicentre, randomized, double-blind, placebo-controlled phase I-IIa trial of Ad26.COV2.S in healthy adults. The specificity and breadth of SARS-CoV-2-reactive T cell receptors after Ad26.COV2.S vaccination were assessed by TCRbeta repertoire sequencing. Trial participants were randomized into five groups of five, in which low-dose or high-dose Ad26.COV2.S was given once or twice, or placebo was given on both occasions. Ad26.COV2.S was given intramuscularly at 5x10^10 or 1x10^11 viral particles, as a single shot or as two shots 56 days apart. The TCR-sequenced set comprised approximately 32 samples: around 20 Ad26.COV2.S vaccine recipients, 5 placebo recipients and 8 SARS-CoV-2 convalescent individuals. Investigators remained blinded to trial group allocation during experiments and outcome assessment. Study-level results and caveats: Compared with placebo recipients, Ad26.COV2.S recipients showed higher spike-specific TCR breadth (P = 0.0014). According to the authors, total T cell responses may have been underestimated by the TCR breadth and depth analyses. After vaccination, spike-specific CD8+ and CD4+ T cell responses were reported to show substantial breadth. The study was not powered for comparison of responses between vaccine doses or regimens. Vaccine and placebo recipients had similar non-spike TCR breadth, a finding consistent with the vaccine containing only spike.

Details on this clone: Its antigen is not yet known. No much larger clone is present one base from it, and per-base qualities are unavailable.

For CDR1 and CDR2, the germline V gene lists SGHVS and FQNEAQ. The CDR3 starts with the cysteine, ends with the phenylalanine, and has 15 residues. Only CDR3 DNA is held: 45 bases, read in frame from base 1. V is clipped by 0 bases and J by 0 bases, and the sequence between their germline boundaries is 9 bases long. The treatment or condition tag for this specimen amounts to: around 19 received Ad26.COV2.S at low or high dose, single or two shots; several received placebo; per-sample allocation not given. For vaccine and placebo recipients, repertoires were sequenced using samples collected on day 63 after the first injection. In Cohort 1b, about two dozen adults aged 18-55 years were enrolled at a single site in Boston, USA, between 29 July and 7 August 2020. As a vaccine, Ad26.COV2.S was a replication-incompetent adenovirus type 26 vector that expressed a prefusion-stabilized SARS-CoV-2 spike protein derived from the original Wuhan strain.

The immunoSEQ Assay was the method used to sequence TCRbeta CDR3 regions. After extraction, genomic DNA underwent amplification by bias-controlled multiplex PCR, followed by high-throughput sequencing. Per the source publication's procedure: Collapsing and filtering of sequences were performed to quantify the absolute abundance of each unique TCRbeta CDR3 region. T cell fraction was estimated by normalizing TCRbeta template counts to usable DNA, which was measured by amplifying reference genes present in all nucleated cells. Repertoire TCRs were annotated as SARS-CoV-2-specific when V gene, CDR3 amino acid sequence and J gene were exactly matched to a known reactive TCR set. MIRA supplied the reference SARS-CoV-2 TCR set, which was filtered for enrichment in COVID-19-positive ImmuneCODE repertoires so that public or cross-reactive TCRs were removed. Using the MIRA antigens, annotated TCRs were further analysed by specific ORF or by position within an ORF. Breadth was defined as annotated unique rearrangements over total unique productive rearrangements; depth was the summed frequency of those rearrangements. TCR breadth was compared between groups using two-sided Wilcoxon rank-sum tests. Entries here come from immuneACCESS through TCRdb and include only in-frame sequences with V and J called. Some clones fail to appear in such tables; in the studies checked, an unresolved V gene covers under half of the shortfall, and the cause of the remainder is unknown. The V and J calls and clone size are taken from that table; D and trimming were inferred from the DNA. Across this sample there are 500,000 or so clones, with roughly 87% seen only once. Together, the top ten hold around 13% of the sample.

The chain employs TRBV7-8 and TRBJ2-7, with the D segment identity uncertain. This sequence was found in a person between 18 and 65 years old who received the Ad26.COV2.S COVID-19 vaccine or a placebo. Sequences were derived from peripheral blood, sampled in a trial of Ad26.COV2.S vaccine versus placebo. The nucleotide sequence is given as TGTGCCAGCAGCTTAGCGTGGCCGGGCTCCTACGAGCAGTACTTC. Translation gives CASSLAWPGSYEQYF.